The clone carrying this TCR beta chain was seen only once. This entry comes from a study of blood T cell repertoires in COVID-19. Across the study: Material from acute and convalescent COVID-19 was sourced from the United States, Italy and Spain. T cells, B-cell-depleted T cells, or PBMCs provided the cDNA or gDNA that served as material.

Germline V gene sequence: CDR1 MNHEY, CDR2 SVGEGT. Unmatched junction bases numbered 6, after V lost 5 bases and J lost 6 bases. CDR3 length: 14 residues. In the study's own analysis: Estimation of nucleated cell counts relied on the amplification of reference gene primers. Here immunoSEQ multiplex PCR was the method, and the copy in TCRdb shows in-frame clones only, minus some. The V and J calls and the clone size are those of that table, but D and trimming were determined from the DNA. The sample has 130,000 or so clones, around nine tenths seen once. Sequencing input: peripheral blood. The chain employs TRBV6-2 or TRBV6-3 and TRBJ2-3, with 9 bases identical to TRBD1. The sequence was collected from a man aged 60-69 years with active or convalescent COVID-19. CDR3 loop: CASSEDRGGDTQYF. CDR3 in DNA: TGTGCCAGCAGTGAGGACAGGGGTGGCGATACGCAGTATTTT.